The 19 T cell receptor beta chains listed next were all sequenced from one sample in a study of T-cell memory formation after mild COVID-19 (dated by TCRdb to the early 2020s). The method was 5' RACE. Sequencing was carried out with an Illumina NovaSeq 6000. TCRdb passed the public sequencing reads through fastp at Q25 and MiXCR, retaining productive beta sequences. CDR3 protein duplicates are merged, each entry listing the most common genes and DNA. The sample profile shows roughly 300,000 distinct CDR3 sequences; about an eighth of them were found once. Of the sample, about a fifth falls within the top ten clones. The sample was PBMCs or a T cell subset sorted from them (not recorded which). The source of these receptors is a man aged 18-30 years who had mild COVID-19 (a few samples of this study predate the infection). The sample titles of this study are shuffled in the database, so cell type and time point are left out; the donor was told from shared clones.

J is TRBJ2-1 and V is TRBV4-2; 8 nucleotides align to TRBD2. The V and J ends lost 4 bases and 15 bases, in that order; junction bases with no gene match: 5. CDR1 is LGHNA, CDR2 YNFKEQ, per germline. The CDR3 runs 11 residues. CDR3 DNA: TGTGCCAGCAGCCGCGCGGGAGGTCTGTTCTTC. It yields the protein CASSRAGGLFF.

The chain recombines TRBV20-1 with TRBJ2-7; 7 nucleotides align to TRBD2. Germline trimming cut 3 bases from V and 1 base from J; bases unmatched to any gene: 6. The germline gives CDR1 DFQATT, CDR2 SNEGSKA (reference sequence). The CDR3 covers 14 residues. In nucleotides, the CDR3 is TGCAGTGCTAGGAGGACTAGACCATCCTACGAGCAGTACGTC. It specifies CSARRTRPSYEQYV.

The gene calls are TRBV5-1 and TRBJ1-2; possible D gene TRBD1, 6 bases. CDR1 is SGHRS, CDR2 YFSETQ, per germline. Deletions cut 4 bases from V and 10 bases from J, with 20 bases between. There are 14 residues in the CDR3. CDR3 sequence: CASSRGGSSPNYTF. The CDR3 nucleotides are TGCGCCAGCAGCCGAGGGGGGTCCTCCCCCAACTACACCTTC. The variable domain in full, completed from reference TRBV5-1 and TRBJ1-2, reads KAGVTQTPRYLIKTRGQQVTLSCSPISGHRSVSWYQQTPGQGLQFLFEYFSETQRNKGNFPGRFSGRQFSNSRSEMNVSTLELGDSALYLCASSRGGSSPNYTFGSGTRLTVV.

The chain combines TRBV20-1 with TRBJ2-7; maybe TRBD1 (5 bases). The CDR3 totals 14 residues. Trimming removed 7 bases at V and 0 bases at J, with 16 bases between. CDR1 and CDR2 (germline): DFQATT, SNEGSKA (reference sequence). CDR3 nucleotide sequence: TGCAGTGTGGCCGCTTCGACAGTCTCCTACGAGCAGTACTTC. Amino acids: CSVAASTVSYEQYF.

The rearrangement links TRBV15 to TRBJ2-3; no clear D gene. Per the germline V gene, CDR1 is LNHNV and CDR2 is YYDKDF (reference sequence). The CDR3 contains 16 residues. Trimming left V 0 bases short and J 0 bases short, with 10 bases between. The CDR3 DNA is TGTGCCACCAGCAGAGATCACGTGCTCAGCACAGATACGCAGTATTTT. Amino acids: CATSRDHVLSTDTQYF.

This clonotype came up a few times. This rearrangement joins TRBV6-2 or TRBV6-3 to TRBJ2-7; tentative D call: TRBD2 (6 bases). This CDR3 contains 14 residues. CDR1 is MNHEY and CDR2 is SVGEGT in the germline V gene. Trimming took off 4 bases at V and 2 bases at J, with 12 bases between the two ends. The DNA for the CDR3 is TGTGCCAGCAGTTTGGGGAGGCTCACCTACGAGCAGTACGTC. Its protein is CASSLGRLTYEQYV.

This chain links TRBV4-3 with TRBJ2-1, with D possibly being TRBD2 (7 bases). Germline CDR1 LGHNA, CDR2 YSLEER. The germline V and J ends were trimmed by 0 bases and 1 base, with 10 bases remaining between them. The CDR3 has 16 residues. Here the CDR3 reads CASSQDGGASYNEQFF. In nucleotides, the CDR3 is TGCGCCAGCAGCCAAGATGGGGGGGCTTCCTACAATGAGCAGTTCTTC.

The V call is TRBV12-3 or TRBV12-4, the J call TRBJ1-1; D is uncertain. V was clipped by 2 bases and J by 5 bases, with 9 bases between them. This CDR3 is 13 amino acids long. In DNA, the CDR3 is TGTGCCAGCAGTTTAAATGCGGAAACTGAAGCTTTCTTT. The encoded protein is CASSLNAETEAFF.

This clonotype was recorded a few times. The CDR3 sequence: CASSPRPIQETQYF. The CDR3 DNA reads as TGCGCCAGCAGCCCCCGCCCAATCCAAGAGACCCAGTACTTC. The chain has TRBV5-1 and TRBJ2-5; D is ambiguous. The CDR3 loop spans 14 amino acids. Trimming left V 4 bases short and J 1 base short, with 11 bases between. Germline V lookup: CDR1 SGHRS, CDR2 YFSETQ.

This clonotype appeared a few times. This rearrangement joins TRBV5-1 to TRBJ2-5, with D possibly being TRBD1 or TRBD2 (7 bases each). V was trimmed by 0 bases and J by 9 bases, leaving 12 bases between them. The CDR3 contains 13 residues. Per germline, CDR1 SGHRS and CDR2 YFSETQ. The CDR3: CASSLAQGGPQYF. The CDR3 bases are TGCGCCAGCAGCTTGGCCCAGGGGGGGCCCCAGTACTTC.

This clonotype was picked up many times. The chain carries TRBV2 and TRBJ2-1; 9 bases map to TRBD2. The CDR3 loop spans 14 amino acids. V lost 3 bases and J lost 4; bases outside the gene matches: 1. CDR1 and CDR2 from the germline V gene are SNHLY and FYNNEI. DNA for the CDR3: TGTGCCAGCAGTGAGCGGGGGGGGTACAATGAGCAGTTCTTC. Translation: CASSERGGYNEQFF.

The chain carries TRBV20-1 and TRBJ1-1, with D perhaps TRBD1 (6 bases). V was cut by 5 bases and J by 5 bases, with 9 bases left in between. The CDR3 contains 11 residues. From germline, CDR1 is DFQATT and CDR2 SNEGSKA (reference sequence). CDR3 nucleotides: TGCAGTGCTTACAGGGAAACTGAAGCTTTCTTT. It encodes CSAYRETEAFF.

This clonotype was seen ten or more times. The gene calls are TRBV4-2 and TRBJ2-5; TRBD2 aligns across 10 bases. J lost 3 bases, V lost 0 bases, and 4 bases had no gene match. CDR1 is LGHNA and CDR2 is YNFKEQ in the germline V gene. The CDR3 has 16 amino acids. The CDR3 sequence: CASSQDPTSGKETQYF. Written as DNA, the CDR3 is TGTGCCAGCAGCCAAGATCCCACTAGCGGGAAAGAGACCCAGTACTTC.

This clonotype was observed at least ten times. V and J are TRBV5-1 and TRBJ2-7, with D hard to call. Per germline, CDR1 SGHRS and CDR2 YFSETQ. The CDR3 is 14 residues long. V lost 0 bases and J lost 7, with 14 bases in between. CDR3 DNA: TGCGCCAGCAGCTTGGCGCCCAGGACGGTTGAGCAGTACTTC. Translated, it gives CASSLAPRTVEQYF.

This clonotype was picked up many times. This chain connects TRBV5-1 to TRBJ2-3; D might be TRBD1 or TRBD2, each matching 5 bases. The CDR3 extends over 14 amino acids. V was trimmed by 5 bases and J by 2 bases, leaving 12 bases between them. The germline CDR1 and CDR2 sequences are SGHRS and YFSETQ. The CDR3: CASRQGEITDTQYF. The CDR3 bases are TGCGCCAGCAGGCAGGGAGAGATCACAGATACGCAGTATTTT.

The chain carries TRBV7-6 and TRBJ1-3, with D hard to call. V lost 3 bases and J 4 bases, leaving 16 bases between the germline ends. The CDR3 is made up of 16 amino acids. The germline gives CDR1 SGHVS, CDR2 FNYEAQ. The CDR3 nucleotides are TGTGCCAGCAGCTTCGAACCGTTTGGAGCGGGAAACACCATATATTTT. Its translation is CASSFEPFGAGNTIYF.

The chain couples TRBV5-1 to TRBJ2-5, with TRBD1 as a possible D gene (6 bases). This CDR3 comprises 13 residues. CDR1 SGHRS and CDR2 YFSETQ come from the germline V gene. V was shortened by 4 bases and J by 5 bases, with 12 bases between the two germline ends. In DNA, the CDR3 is TGCGCCAGCAGCGAGGGACACTCGGAGACCCAGTACTTC. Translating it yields CASSEGHSETQYF.

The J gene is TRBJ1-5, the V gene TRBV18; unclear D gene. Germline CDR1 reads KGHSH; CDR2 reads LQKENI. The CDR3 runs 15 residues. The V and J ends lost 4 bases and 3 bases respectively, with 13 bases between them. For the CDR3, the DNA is TGTGCCAGCTCACAGTTCGACGGATACAATCAGCCCCAGCATTTT. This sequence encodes CASSQFDGYNQPQHF.

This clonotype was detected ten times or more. DNA for the CDR3: TGTGCCAGCAGCTTGGGCCGGGGATCTGTGCAGCCCCAGCATTTT. It codes for CASSLGRGSVQPQHF. The J gene is TRBJ1-5, the V gene TRBV5-6; unclear D gene. Germline V gene sequence: CDR1 SGHDT, CDR2 YYEEEE. The CDR3 length is 15 residues. The ends were cut back, 0 bases at V and 7 bases at J, with 14 bases in the middle.